This TCR beta chain was sequenced for a study of control samples from healthy donors and cancer patients. Produced via immunoSEQ multiplex PCR; TCRdb's table is partial and in-frame only. The sample consists of about 84,000 clones, 91% of them appearing once. V was shortened by 7 bases and J by 8 bases, with 18 bases between the two germline ends. CDR3 length equals 15 residues. The germline gives CDR1 MNHEY, CDR2 SVGAGI. This sequence joins TRBV6-5 and TRBJ1-6; tentatively, D is TRBD1 (6 bases). The receptor was derived from a man aged 50 to 60 in good health. Sequencing input: blood. The CDR3: CASTPRTAGDSPLHF. CDR3 nucleotides: TGTGCCAGCACCCCGCGGACAGCGGGAGATTCACCCCTCCACTTT.